This record covers a single T cell receptor beta chain. This specimen belongs to a study of blood T cell repertoires in COVID-19. Germline CDR1 is SGHTA and CDR2 is FQGTGA. With 0 bases clipped from V and 1 base from J, the junction kept 3 bases outside the gene matches. The CDR3 totals 15 residues. Measured with immunoSEQ multiplex PCR; TCRdb has only the in-frame clones, and not every one. In the table there are tens of thousands of clones, 80% to 90% of which are singletons. Specimen: peripheral blood. This sequence originates from a man aged 50-59 years with active COVID-19. The rearrangement uses TRBV7-3 and TRBJ2-7; 7 positions match TRBD1. CDR3 residues: CASSLTPGGSYEQYF. The CDR3 region has the DNA TGTGCCAGCAGCTTAACTCCAGGGGGATCCTACGAGCAGTACTTC.